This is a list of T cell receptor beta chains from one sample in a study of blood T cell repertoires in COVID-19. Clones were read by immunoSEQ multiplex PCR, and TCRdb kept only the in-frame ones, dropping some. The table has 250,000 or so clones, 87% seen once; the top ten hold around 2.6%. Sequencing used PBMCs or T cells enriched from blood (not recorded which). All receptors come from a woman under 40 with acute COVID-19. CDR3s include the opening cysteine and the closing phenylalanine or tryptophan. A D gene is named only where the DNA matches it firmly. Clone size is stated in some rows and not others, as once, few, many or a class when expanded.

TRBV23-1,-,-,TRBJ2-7,CASRCPPLEDPYYEQYF,TGCGCCAGCCGCTGCCCTCCGTTGGAGGACCCTTACTACGAGCAGTACTTC
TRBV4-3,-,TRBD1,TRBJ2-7,CASSQGTGIPYEQYF,TGCGCCAGCAGCCAGGGGACAGGGATCCCCTACGAGCAGTACTTC
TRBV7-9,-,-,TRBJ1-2,CASSLIANGYTF,TGTGCCAGCAGCTTAATAGCTAATGGCTACACCTTC
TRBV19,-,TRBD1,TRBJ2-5,CASSADRGEETQYF,TGTGCCAGTAGTGCGGACAGGGGGGAAGAGACCCAGTACTTC
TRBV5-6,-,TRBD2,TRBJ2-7,CASRLREDSGSYEQYF,TGTGCCAGCAGACTGCGGGAGGACTCAGGATCCTACGAGCAGTACTTC
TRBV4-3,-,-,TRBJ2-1,CASSQDRNAAGSNEQFF,TGCGCCAGCAGCCAAGATCGGAACGCGGCTGGATCCAATGAGCAGTTCTTC
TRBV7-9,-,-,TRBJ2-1,CASSLLRGESYNEQFF,TGTGCCAGCAGCCTATTACGCGGGGAGTCCTACAATGAGCAGTTCTTC
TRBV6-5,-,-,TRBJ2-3,CASSSGGSPSTDTQYF,TGTGCCAGCAGTTCGGGGGGCAGTCCGAGCACAGATACGCAGTATTTT
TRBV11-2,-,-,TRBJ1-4,CASSPSWTGLFF,TGTGCCAGCAGCCCCTCTTGGACGGGGCTGTTTTTT
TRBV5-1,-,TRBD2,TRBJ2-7,CASTWGGGTSYEQYF,TGCGCCAGCACATGGGGCGGGGGGACCTCCTACGAGCAGTACTTC
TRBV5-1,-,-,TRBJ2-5,CASSLEASGEETQYF,TGCGCCAGCAGCTTGGAGGCCTCCGGGGAAGAGACCCAGTACTTC
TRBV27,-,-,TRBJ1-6,CASRPYREDSPLHF,TGTGCCAGCAGGCCTTATAGGGAGGATTCACCCCTCCACTTT
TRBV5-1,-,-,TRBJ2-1,CASSLRTGYNEQFF,TGCGCCAGCAGCCTGAGGACTGGTTACAATGAGCAGTTCTTC
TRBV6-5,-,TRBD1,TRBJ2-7,CASSYSDRGYEQYF,TGTGCCAGCAGTTACTCAGACAGGGGCTACGAGCAGTACTTC
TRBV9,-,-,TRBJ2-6,CASSVTGANVLTF,TGTGCCAGCAGCGTTACTGGGGCCAACGTCCTGACTTTC
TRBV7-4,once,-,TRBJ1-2,CASSFPARVYGYTF,TGTGCCAGCAGCTTTCCCGCCCGGGTATATGGCTACACCTTC
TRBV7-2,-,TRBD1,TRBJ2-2,CASSLGGDRENTGELFF,TGTGCCAGCAGCTTAGGAGGGGACAGGGAGAACACCGGGGAGCTGTTTTTT
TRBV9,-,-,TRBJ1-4,CASSVGTKPAATNEKLFF,TGTGCCAGCAGCGTAGGAACTAAACCCGCTGCAACTAATGAAAAACTGTTTTTT
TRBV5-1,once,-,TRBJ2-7,CASSLEGQDEQYF,TGCGCCAGCAGCTTGGAGGGGCAAGACGAGCAGTACTTC
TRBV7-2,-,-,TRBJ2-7,CASRPTYNSYEQYF,TGTGCCAGCAGGCCGACATACAACTCCTACGAGCAGTACTTC
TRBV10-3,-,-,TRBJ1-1,CAISELGGQDTEAFF,TGTGCCATCAGTGAGTTGGGGGGGCAGGACACTGAAGCTTTCTTT
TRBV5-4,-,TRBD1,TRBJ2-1,CASSLGAGGEQFF,TGTGCCAGCAGCTTGGGAGCAGGGGGTGAGCAGTTCTTC
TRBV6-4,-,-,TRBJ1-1,CASRAFYGGETEAFF,TGTGCCAGCAGAGCCTTTTACGGGGGGGAGACTGAAGCTTTCTTT
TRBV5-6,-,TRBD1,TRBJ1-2,CASSTDRDDGYTF,TGTGCCAGCAGCACGGACAGGGATGATGGCTACACCTTC
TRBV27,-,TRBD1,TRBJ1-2,CASSQGQYYGYTF,TGTGCCAGCAGTCAGGGACAGTACTATGGCTACACCTTC
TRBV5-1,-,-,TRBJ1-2,CASSGNRDNFQGYTF,TGCGCCAGCAGCGGAAACAGGGATAATTTTCAGGGCTACACCTTC
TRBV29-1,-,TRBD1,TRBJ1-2,CSVLTGADYGYTF,TGCAGCGTCCTAACAGGGGCGGACTATGGCTACACCTTC
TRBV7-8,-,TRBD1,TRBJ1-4,CASSPRQGLNEKLFF,TGTGCCAGCAGCCCCCGACAGGGGTTGAATGAAAAACTGTTTTTT
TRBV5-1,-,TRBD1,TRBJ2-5,CASSRQGRETQYF,TGCGCCAGCAGCCGACAGGGTCGAGAGACCCAGTACTTC
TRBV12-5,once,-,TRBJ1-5,CASGPGTYSNQPQHF,TGTGCTAGTGGCCCAGGGACTTATAGCAATCAGCCCCAGCATTTT
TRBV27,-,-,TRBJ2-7,CASSLTDRSVGYEQYF,TGTGCCAGCAGTTTAACCGACAGGTCGGTCGGTTACGAGCAGTACTTC
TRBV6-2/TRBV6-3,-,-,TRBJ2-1,CASSPGVGSYNEQFF,TGTGCCAGCAGCCCCGGAGTAGGCTCCTACAATGAGCAGTTCTTC